This is a list of T cell receptor beta chains from one sample in a study of vaccination and CD4 T cells after COVID-19. TCRdb re-analysed the PCR reads in MiXCR, keeping a single row per CDR3 protein. The sample shows 20,000 to 25,000 distinct CDR3 sequences, around three fifths of them seen only once. The sample consisted of CD4+ T cells from blood, taken before SARS-CoV-2 vaccination. The receptors were sampled from a human donor who had recovered from COVID-19. Each CDR3 is given with its conserved first and last residue. The D gene is left open where the match is weak. Size is omitted from some rows. Given values are once, few, many or a class for expanded clones.

DNA | CDR3 | J | size | D | V
TGTGCCAGCAGTCCGGCCGGGACGGGAAGCACAGATACGCAGTATTTT | CASSPAGTGSTDTQYF | TRBJ2-3 | . | . | TRBV6-1
TGCAGTGCTAGAAGGGGGGCACCCCCCCACGAGCAGTACTTC | CSARRGAPPHEQYF | TRBJ2-7 | . | . | TRBV20-1
TGTGCCACCAGCAGCGGGACAGGGGGCTCCTACGAGCAGTACTTC | CATSSGTGGSYEQYF | TRBJ2-7 | few | TRBD1 | TRBV15
TGTGCCAGCAGCTTAGAGGGCCACGGCTATTCACCCCTCCACTTT | CASSLEGHGYSPLHF | TRBJ1-6 | few | . | TRBV11-2
TGTGCCAGTAGTTACACAGAGGGCAGCGCAGATACGCAGTATTTT | CASSYTEGSADTQYF | TRBJ2-3 | . | . | TRBV19
TGTGCCAGCATCGGCGGGAACTCCTACGAGCAGTACTTC | CASIGGNSYEQYF | TRBJ2-7 | few | . | TRBV28
TGCAGTGCTGAAGAGACCCAGTACTTC | CSAEETQYF | TRBJ2-5 | . | . | TRBV20-1
TGCAGTGCTTACAGCGGGAGAACAGATACGCAGTATTTT | CSAYSGRTDTQYF | TRBJ2-3 | . | TRBD2 | TRBV20-1
TGTGCCAGCAGCTTAGGGGCAGGTGGAGACTATGGCTACACCTTC | CASSLGAGGDYGYTF | TRBJ1-2 | . | . | TRBV7-6
TGTGCCAGTAAAACCGGGTGGACTAGCGGGAGAAGTGAGCAGTTCTTC | CASKTGWTSGRSEQFF | TRBJ2-1 | . | TRBD2 | TRBV27
TGTGCCAGCAGCTTAGGCGACAGAAACACCATATATTTT | CASSLGDRNTIYF | TRBJ1-3 | . | . | TRBV7-2
TGTGCCAGTAGTATAGAGAAAGGTTGGTCCTACGAGCAGTACTTC | CASSIEKGWSYEQYF | TRBJ2-7 | . | . | TRBV19
TGTGCCAGCAGTTTAACTAGCGGGAGGGTCGGCGAGACCCAGTACTTC | CASSLTSGRVGETQYF | TRBJ2-5 | . | TRBD2 | TRBV12-3/TRBV12-4
TGTGCCAGCAGTGCCCGTCGATTAGAAGGATCCGAGACCCAGTACTTC | CASSARRLEGSETQYF | TRBJ2-5 | . | . | TRBV25-1
TGTGCCAGTACTCGGGGGTCCGGCTCCTACGAGCAGTACTTC | CASTRGSGSYEQYF | TRBJ2-7 | . | . | TRBV19
TGTGCCAGCAGGGAAGGGGGCGCCGGGAACACTGAAGCTTTCTTT | CASREGGAGNTEAFF | TRBJ1-1 | . | TRBD1 | TRBV6-1
TGTGCCAGCAGTGAAAGTCTGTTCTACGAGCAGTACTTC | CASSESLFYEQYF | TRBJ2-7 | . | . | TRBV2
TGTGCCAGCAGCCCACAGGGGGCAGTTGGCTATGGCTACACCTTC | CASSPQGAVGYGYTF | TRBJ1-2 | . | TRBD1 | TRBV27
TGTGCCAGCAGCTTAGACGGGGGGACTAGACACTCTGGGGCCAACGTCCTGACTTTC | CASSLDGGTRHSGANVLTF | TRBJ2-6 | few | TRBD2 | TRBV7-2
TGTGCCAGCGGACCAACTATTTCGAACACTGAAGCTTTCTTT | CASGPTISNTEAFF | TRBJ1-1 | few | . | TRBV6-1
TGCAGTGCTAGAGTTCTCGGGCAGATGACAGATACGCAGTATTTT | CSARVLGQMTDTQYF | TRBJ2-3 | . | . | TRBV20-1
TGTGCCAGCAGCCATGGGTCAGGGATTTATGGCTACACCTTC | CASSHGSGIYGYTF | TRBJ1-2 | . | . | TRBV9
TGTGCCACCAGTGGAGGGTATAGCGGGCAGTCCGGCAATGAGCAGTTCTTC | CATSGGYSGQSGNEQFF | TRBJ2-1 | . | TRBD2 | TRBV24-1
TGTGCCAGCAGTCGGACTAGCGGGTACGAGCAGTACTTC | CASSRTSGYEQYF | TRBJ2-7 | . | TRBD2 | TRBV27
TGTGCCAGCAAGCCCACGGGGACCCTTCCACCCCTCCACTTT | CASKPTGTLPPLHF | TRBJ1-6 | . | . | TRBV27
TGTGCCAGCAGCTTGGGGGGCCTAGCGGGAGTCCGAAATGAGCAGTTCTTC | CASSLGGLAGVRNEQFF | TRBJ2-1 | . | TRBD2 | TRBV5-4
TGTGCCAGCAGCTTACCATTCGAATCACCCCTCCACTTT | CASSLPFESPLHF | TRBJ1-6 | . | . | TRBV7-9
TGTGCCAGCAGTCACGGGGACACGTATCAGCCCCAGCATTTT | CASSHGDTYQPQHF | TRBJ1-5 | . | . | TRBV6-1
TGTGCCAGCAGTTTATACCCTACAGTGGGGGGCTACACCTTC | CASSLYPTVGGYTF | TRBJ1-2 | few | . | TRBV27
TGTGCCACCAGTGGGCCCGGACAGGGGGGAACCTACGAGCAGTACTTC | CATSGPGQGGTYEQYF | TRBJ2-7 | . | TRBD1 | TRBV24-1
TGTGCCAGCAGCCAGACCCGTCAGACCCAGTACTTC | CASSQTRQTQYF | TRBJ2-5 | . | . | TRBV7-9
TGCAGCGTCCATAGCGGGCGACAAGAGACCCAGTACTTC | CSVHSGRQETQYF | TRBJ2-5 | . | TRBD2 | TRBV29-1
TGTGCCAGCAGTTTTAACCTGGGCTACACCTTC | CASSFNLGYTF | TRBJ1-2 | few | . | TRBV28
TGTGCCAGCAGTTTATCCGTTACTAGCACAGATACGCAGTATTTT | CASSLSVTSTDTQYF | TRBJ2-3 | . | . | TRBV12-3/TRBV12-4
TGTGCCAGCAGTTATGGGGGAATGAACACTGAAGCTTTCTTT | CASSYGGMNTEAFF | TRBJ1-1 | . | . | TRBV6-5
TGTGCCAGCAGTGAAGCGCTAGAAATAGATACGCAGTATTTT | CASSEALEIDTQYF | TRBJ2-3 | . | . | TRBV6-1
TGTGCCAGCAGACTGGGGCGGGGGCTCACAGATACGCAGTATTTT | CASRLGRGLTDTQYF | TRBJ2-3 | . | . | TRBV28
TGTGCCAGCAGACGACCGGGACGGGATTCCTACGAGCAGTACTTC | CASRRPGRDSYEQYF | TRBJ2-7 | . | . | TRBV11-2
TGCAGTGCTCCCGCCGGGACTAGGGGGGTGGGAGATACGCAGTATTTT | CSAPAGTRGVGDTQYF | TRBJ2-3 | . | TRBD2 | TRBV20-1
TGTGCCAGTAGTACAATTACCGGGACAGGGGGCAGAGAGCAGTTCTTC | CASSTITGTGGREQFF | TRBJ2-1 | . | TRBD1 | TRBV19
TGTGCCAGCAGTTTATTGGACGGAAATCAGCCCCAGCATTTT | CASSLLDGNQPQHF | TRBJ1-5 | . | . | TRBV12-3/TRBV12-4
TGTGCCAGCAGCTCCTCCGGACGAGCCGAAGAGACCCAGTACTTC | CASSSSGRAEETQYF | TRBJ2-5 | . | . | TRBV6-1
TGTGCCAGCAGCTTAGAGCGACAGGGCTATGGCTACACCTTC | CASSLERQGYGYTF | TRBJ1-2 | . | TRBD1 | TRBV7-2
TGTGCCAGCAGTGGGCCCGGGACAGGGGGCTACGAGCAGTACTTC | CASSGPGTGGYEQYF | TRBJ2-7 | . | TRBD1 | TRBV28
TGTGCCAACAGCTTAGGACAGGTTATAGTGGACGAGCAGTACTTC | CANSLGQVIVDEQYF | TRBJ2-7 | . | TRBD1 | TRBV7-2
TGTGCCAGCAGCGAGGGACGTCGTAATTCACCCCTCCACTTT | CASSEGRRNSPLHF | TRBJ1-6 | . | . | TRBV7-9
TGTGCCAGCAGTGAAGCGCCCGGGCCGGGGCAGCCCCAGCATTTT | CASSEAPGPGQPQHF | TRBJ1-5 | few | . | TRBV2
TGCAGTCCGCTCGGGGAATCGGAGACCCAGTACTTC | CSPLGESETQYF | TRBJ2-5 | few | . | TRBV20-1
TGTGCCAGCAGCATATTAACAGGAGGTACGCAGTATTTT | CASSILTGGTQYF | TRBJ2-3 | . | . | TRBV7-7
TGTGCCAGCAGCCCCATGAAGAACCGCGCCTACGAGCAGTACTTC | CASSPMKNRAYEQYF | TRBJ2-7 | . | . | TRBV6-2/TRBV6-3
TGCAGTGCGGCTACAGATACGCAGTATTTT | CSAATDTQYF | TRBJ2-3 | few | . | TRBV20-1
TGTGCCAGCAGTGAGACGGGTAATAATTCACCCCTCCACTTT | CASSETGNNSPLHF | TRBJ1-6 | . | . | TRBV2
TGTGCCAGCAGCCAGGCTAGGGCGCCCTGGAAAGCTTTCTTT | CASSQARAPWKAFF | TRBJ1-1 | . | . | TRBV14
TGTGCCAGCAGCAGGGTTCCCAAAAACATTCAGTACTTC | CASSRVPKNIQYF | TRBJ2-4 | . | . | TRBV28
TGTGCCAGCAATAAGGACCGGATAGGTGAAGCTTTCTTT | CASNKDRIGEAFF | TRBJ1-1 | . | . | TRBV2
TGCAGTGCTAGATCCCAGCTGTGGGACACTGAAGCTTTCTTT | CSARSQLWDTEAFF | TRBJ1-1 | . | . | TRBV20-1
TGTGCCAGCAGTGAATCGCAGGGGGCGCAGGTTGGCTACACCTTC | CASSESQGAQVGYTF | TRBJ1-2 | . | TRBD1 | TRBV6-1
TGCAGTGCTAGAGAGTTAGGCAGGGTGAACACCGGGGAGCTGTTTTTT | CSARELGRVNTGELFF | TRBJ2-2 | few | . | TRBV20-1
TGTGCCAGCAGTTACTCGGGCAATGAAGCTTTCTTT | CASSYSGNEAFF | TRBJ1-1 | . | . | TRBV6-2/TRBV6-3